This T cell receptor beta chain derives from a study of CD8+ T cells in alopecia areata. Study-level background: Female C3H/HeJ mice aged roughly 6-10 weeks received skin from approximately 6-13-month-old C3H/HeJ donors with spontaneous alopecia. Study-level findings and limits: Alphabeta T cells residing in normal skin are also sequenced in scalp samples. Scalp lesions, especially in alopecia totalis/universalis, had higher clonality than normal scalp.

In germline, CDR1 is NNHDY, CDR2 SYVADS. V shed 1 base, J shed 1 base, and the junction held 4 bases outside the gene matches. The CDR3 covers 16 residues. The authors extracted RNA and reverse transcribed it into cDNA as the sequencing template. Generated by immunoSEQ multiplex PCR, the TCRdb table keeps only in-frame clones and is missing some. This repertoire holds under 20,000 clones, and none appear only once. This clone was recorded a few times. What it recognizes is unknown. Genes here carry mouse names. The CDR3 end is not reached by the read, which stops 4 residues before it; the germline J gene fills it in. Sorting relied on CD4, CD8alpha, NKG2D, NKG2ACE and other markers applied to pooled cutaneous lymph node cells.

V is TRBV13-3 and J is TRBJ1-4, with 7 positions matching TRBD1. The clonotype comes from a C3H/HeJ mouse with alopecia areata. The mice in this strain carry MHC haplotype H2-k. Material for sequencing was CD8+ T cells sorted from a lymph node. The CDR3 DNA, read in part, is TGTGCCAGCAGTGATCCCTGGGACAGTTCCAACGAA. It encodes CASSDPWDSSNE. The entire CDR3 protein is CASSDPWDSSNERLFF.